The 18 T cell receptor beta chains listed next were all sequenced from one sample in a study of cytomegalovirus exposure and HLA in healthy donors. This PCR relied on a set of 60 Vbeta primers and 13 Jbeta primers. Clones were read by immunoSEQ multiplex PCR, and TCRdb kept only the in-frame ones, dropping some. Altogether roughly 150,000 clones are present, 76% being singletons, with the ten largest covering 3.1%. What was sequenced was PBMCs. These receptors all come from a male donor in good health and CMV-seronegative.

The chain is built from TRBV21-1 and TRBJ2-3; the table's D call TRBD2 went unverified against the DNA. TRBV21-1 constitutes a pseudogene. The CDR3 is 16 amino acids. The CDR3: CASSIRLAVHTDTQYF. The CDR3 DNA reads as TGTGCCAGCAGCATCCGACTAGCGGTGCACACAGATACGCAGTATTTT.

This clone has only one observation. V and J are TRBV7-8 and TRBJ2-6; D is unresolved. The CDR3 is made up of 17 amino acids. The germline V gene has CDR1 SGHVS and CDR2 FQNEAQ. Trimming took 2 bases from V and 0 from J, leaving 11 bases between them. The CDR3 DNA reads TGTGCCAGCAGCTTACACAAATACCACTCTGGGGCCAACGTCCTGACTTTC. It is translated as CASSLHKYHSGANVLTF.

This clone was detected only a few times. The DNA for the CDR3 is TGTGCCAGTAGTTCGAGGACAGGGAGGGCTGAAGCTTTCTTT. Residues: CASSSRTGRAEAFF. The chain recombines TRBV19 with TRBJ1-1; 8 positions agree with TRBD1. The CDR3 spans 14 residues. Germline V gives CDR1 LNHDA, CDR2 SQIVND (reference sequence). The V gene end was trimmed by 5 bases and the J gene end by 6 bases; junction bases not matched to a gene: 8. The variable domain in full, with the rest retrieved from reference TRBV19 and TRBJ1-1, is DGGITQSPKYLFRKEGQNVTLSCEQNLNHDAMYWYRQDPGQGLRLIYYSQIVNDFQKGDIAEGYSVSREKKESFPLTVTSAQKNPTAFYLCASSSRTGRAEAFFGQGTRLTVV.

J is TRBJ2-7 and V is TRBV18, with TRBD1 matching 9 bases. This CDR3 contains 15 residues. The germline V gene has CDR1 KGHSH and CDR2 LQKENI. V gave up 2 bases and J gave up 1 base; unmatched junction bases: 3. CDR3 amino acids: CASSPTGGASYEQYF. CDR3 in DNA: TGTGCCAGCTCACCAACAGGGGGCGCATCCTACGAGCAGTACTTC.

The rearrangement joins TRBV27 to TRBJ2-7; TRBD2 matches at 12 bases. The V and J ends lost 6 bases and 3 bases, in that order; junction bases with no gene match: 12. The CDR3 extends over 17 amino acids. Germline CDR1 is MNHEY and CDR2 is SMNVEV (reference sequence). The CDR3 nucleotides are TGTGCCAGCAGATGGACTAGCGGGACCCAAGGTAGCTACGAGCAGTACTTC. This codes for CASRWTSGTQGSYEQYF.

This clone was detected a few times. The gene calls are TRBV7-3 and TRBJ2-5; a weak D match, TRBD2 (6 bases). The CDR3 runs to 12 residues. The V and J ends lost 1 base and 9 bases respectively, with 9 bases between them. Germline lookup yields CDR1 SGHTA and CDR2 FQGTGA. This chain's CDR3 is CASSLSGEAQYF. The DNA for the CDR3 is TGTGCCAGCAGCTTAAGCGGGGAGGCCCAGTACTTC.

The J gene is TRBJ2-5, the V gene TRBV19, with TRBD2 as a possible D gene (6 bases). V was cut by 5 bases and J by 5 bases, with 12 bases left in between. Germline V lookup: CDR1 LNHDA, CDR2 SQIVND (reference sequence). The CDR3 totals 13 residues. CDR3 region: CASSLRGAETQYF. The CDR3 DNA reads as TGTGCCAGTAGTCTGCGGGGAGCGGAGACCCAGTACTTC.

J is TRBJ2-7 and V is TRBV6-1, with 8 bases identical to TRBD1. Per the germline V gene, CDR1 is MNHNS and CDR2 is SASEGT. V lost 6 bases, J lost 2 bases, and 6 bases stayed unmatched. The CDR3 runs to 14 residues. CDR3 sequence: CASSPRQGTYEQYF. In DNA form, the CDR3 reads TGTGCCAGCAGCCCCCGACAGGGGACCTACGAGCAGTACTTC.

The V gene is TRBV5-4, the J gene TRBJ1-1, with 10 bases aligning to TRBD1. CDR1 is SGHNT and CDR2 is YYREEE in the germline V gene (reference sequence). The CDR3 is 16 amino acids. The trim removed 4 bases at V and 4 bases at J, leaving 10 bases unmatched. In nucleotides, the CDR3 is TGTGCCAGCAGCGGACGGACAGGGGGAGTGCGCACTGAAGCTTTCTTT. It encodes CASSGRTGGVRTEAFF.

V usage is TRBV6-1 and J usage is TRBJ2-1; weak D call: TRBD2 (7 bases). V was pared by 0 bases and J by 9 bases, with 12 bases between. CDR1 and CDR2 (germline): MNHNS, SASEGT. The CDR3 consists of 14 residues. CDR3 protein: CASSEAGGPSEQFF. The DNA for the CDR3 is TGTGCCAGCAGTGAAGCGGGGGGGCCGAGTGAGCAGTTCTTC.

V is TRBV5-1 and J is TRBJ1-1; D is possibly TRBD1 (5 bases). Trimming stripped 2 bases from V and 4 bases from J, with 18 bases between. Germline CDR1 and CDR2: SGHRS and YFSETQ. This CDR3 contains 16 residues. The DNA of the CDR3 is TGCGCCAGCAGCTTTCACCTCGGGGGGGATGGCACTGAAGCTTTCTTT. Translation gives CASSFHLGGDGTEAFF.

The chain recombines TRBV19 with TRBJ2-7; D may be TRBD1 (5 bases). There are 13 residues in the CDR3. The ends were cut back, 3 bases at V and 3 bases at J, with 9 bases in the middle. Germline V lookup: CDR1 LNHDA, CDR2 SQIVND (reference sequence). The CDR3 loop reads CASSMAGIYEQYF. The CDR3 DNA is TGTGCCAGTAGTATGGCAGGGATCTACGAGCAGTACTTC.

This chain joins TRBV19 and TRBJ2-1; 8 bases agree with TRBD2. The CDR3 is 15 residues long. The V segment lost 4 bases and the J segment 6 bases; nucleotides outside the gene matches: 8. The germline CDR1 and CDR2 sequences are LNHDA and SQIVND (reference sequence). The DNA of the CDR3 is TGTGCCAGTAGTAACGGGGGGGCGACCTTCAATGAGCAGTTCTTC. This encodes CASSNGGATFNEQFF.

This sequence joins TRBV6-1 and TRBJ1-4, with TRBD1 matching 8 bases. Losses at the gene ends were 6 bases for V and 13 bases for J; bases not matched to a gene: 7. The CDR3 contains 12 residues. Per germline, CDR1 MNHNS and CDR2 SASEGT. CDR3 loop: CASSPTGVTLFF. CDR3 sequence (DNA): TGTGCCAGCAGCCCGACAGGGGTTACACTGTTTTTT.

The V and J genes are TRBV27 and TRBJ1-2, with 8 bases that match TRBD1. The CDR3 contains 18 residues. V shed 6 bases and J 3 bases; nucleotides not matched to a gene: 18. Germline assignment: CDR1 MNHEY and CDR2 SMNVEV (reference sequence). The DNA for the CDR3 is TGTGCCAGCAGAGCAGACAGGGGAGGAGGAATGAGGGACTATGGCTACACCTTC. Amino acids: CASRADRGGGMRDYGYTF.

V gene TRBV5-4 combines with J gene TRBJ2-2; possibly TRBD1 for D (5 bases). Germline V gene data show CDR1 as SGHNT and CDR2 as YYREEE (reference sequence). The CDR3 covers 16 residues. Trimming removed 1 base from V and 7 bases from J, with 17 bases in between. The CDR3 loop reads CASSLYRSMSSGELFF. CDR3 coding DNA: TGTGCCAGCAGCTTGTACAGGAGCATGTCAAGCGGGGAGCTGTTTTTT.

This clone has just a few counts. The chain recombines TRBV7-3 with TRBJ2-1, with 7 bases identical to TRBD1. Per germline, CDR1 SGHTA and CDR2 FQGTGA. After removal of 2 bases from V and 5 bases from J, the junction contained 6 bases not matched to a gene. CDR3 length: 15 residues. The CDR3 sequence is CASSLGDSLNNEQFF. Written as DNA, the CDR3 is TGTGCCAGCAGCTTAGGGGACAGCTTAAACAATGAGCAGTTCTTC.

The rearrangement links TRBV6-5 to TRBJ1-1; D is ambiguous. The CDR3 consists of 15 residues. The V gene lost 7 bases and the J gene lost 0 bases, with 15 bases spanning the gap. CDR1 is MNHEY and CDR2 is SVGAGI in the germline V gene. The CDR3 spells CASKGGLFMNTEAFF. The DNA for the CDR3 is TGTGCCAGCAAGGGAGGTTTATTCATGAACACTGAAGCTTTCTTT.